A single sample gave rise to the 31 T cell receptor beta chains below, sequenced in a study of blood T cells in healthy people across ages. A J-beta primer mix and a sample-barcoded 5' primer were used in a second PCR of roughly 7 to 12 cycles. TCRdb independently ran MiXCR on the 5' RACE reads; one entry per CDR3 protein. The sample shows 2 million or so distinct CDR3 sequences, 49% of them seen only once. The sample consisted of blood. The source is a woman aged 35 to 49 in good health.

The V and J genes are TRBV24-1 and TRBJ2-3, with 7 bases identical to TRBD2. Per the germline V gene, CDR1 is KGHDR and CDR2 is SFDVKD. The CDR3 extends over 16 amino acids. The V gene end was trimmed by 3 bases and the J gene end by 1 base; junction bases not matched to a gene: 6. The CDR3: CATSDQQRGRTDTQYF. Written as DNA, the CDR3 is TGTGCCACCAGTGATCAACAGCGGGGCCGCACAGATACGCAGTATTTT.

J is TRBJ2-3 and V is TRBV6-2 or TRBV6-3; TRBD2 aligns across 9 bases. V was clipped by 6 bases and J by 5 bases; unmatched bases: 6. The germline V gene encodes CDR1 MNHEY and CDR2 SVGEGT. This CDR3 has 14 amino acids. In DNA, the CDR3 is TGTGCCAGCAGAAAGCGGGGGGTGGGAGATACGCAGTATTTT. Translation: CASRKRGVGDTQYF.

This clonotype has more than one count but fewer than ten. The chain employs TRBV29-1 and TRBJ2-5; D may match TRBD1 or TRBD2 (5 bases each). The V gene lost 5 bases and the J gene lost 0 bases, with 7 bases spanning the gap. The CDR3 consists of 12 residues. CDR1 and CDR2 (germline): SQVTM, ANQGSEA. Written as DNA, the CDR3 is TGCAGCGTTCCGGGGCACCAAGAGACCCAGTACTTC. This gives the protein CSVPGHQETQYF.

The chain joins TRBV10-3 to TRBJ2-3, with D possibly matching TRBD1 (5 bases). CDR1 is ENHRY, CDR2 SYGVKD, per germline. This CDR3 comprises 15 residues. V gave up 3 bases and J gave up 2 bases, with 12 bases separating them. The CDR3 sequence: CAISDPGLNTDTQYF. CDR3 in DNA: TGTGCCATCAGTGACCCAGGGCTTAACACAGATACGCAGTATTTT.

This chain connects TRBV3-1 to TRBJ2-5; TRBD1 is a possible D gene (6 bases). The germline V gene has CDR1 LGHDT and CDR2 YNNKEL (reference sequence). The germline V and J ends were trimmed by 4 bases and 11 bases, with 14 bases remaining between them. The CDR3 is made up of 12 amino acids. CDR3 sequence (DNA): TGTGCCAGCAGCCGGACAGCGGCAGAGCAGTACTTC. It specifies CASSRTAAEQYF.

This chain uses TRBV27 with TRBJ2-3; 10 bases are shared with TRBD1. V trimming: 8 bases; J trimming: 0 bases; junction bases outside the gene matches: 5. Germline CDR1 and CDR2: MNHEY and SMNVEV (reference sequence). The CDR3 sequence is 15 residues long. CDR3 region: CASGRTGGSTDTQYF. The CDR3 DNA is TGTGCCAGCGGAAGGACAGGGGGTAGCACAGATACGCAGTATTTT.

This chain joins TRBV9 and TRBJ1-2; 7 bases are a match to TRBD1. CDR1 is SGDLS and CDR2 is YYNGEE in the germline V gene. J gave up 7 bases and V 4 bases, and 10 bases lay outside the gene matches. This CDR3 is 14 amino acids long. The CDR3 loop reads CASSSVGGGSGYTF. The CDR3 coding sequence is TGTGCCAGCAGCTCTGTGGGAGGGGGCAGTGGCTACACCTTC.

In regard to this clonotype: One junction end disagrees with the germline gene, perhaps due to a read error. V and J are TRBV4-3 and TRBJ2-1, with TRBD2 matching 12 bases. Per germline, CDR1 LGHNA and CDR2 YSLEER. The CDR3 sequence is 18 residues long. As DNA, the CDR3 is TGCGCCGGCAGCCATCCGGGACTAGCGGGTGGCTCCTACAATGAGCAGTTCTTC. It translates to CAGSHPGLAGGSYNEQFF.

The chain has TRBV6-2 or TRBV6-3 and TRBJ2-3, with TRBD2 identical over 8 bases. With 7 bases clipped from V and 1 base from J, the junction kept 4 bases outside the gene matches. CDR1 and CDR2 (germline): MNHEY, SVGEGT. The CDR3 runs 14 residues. In DNA, the CDR3 is TGTGCCAGCATCATGCGGGGGGGCACAGATACGCAGTATTTT. This sequence encodes CASIMRGGTDTQYF.

This chain links TRBV10-3 with TRBJ2-1; D not resolved. Germline loops: CDR1 ENHRY, CDR2 SYGVKD. There are 13 residues in the CDR3. Trimming removed 3 bases at V and 6 bases at J, with 9 bases between. As DNA, the CDR3 is TGTGCCATCAGTGACTTCGAGGCCAATGAGCAGTTCTTC. Its protein is CAISDFEANEQFF.

This chain joins TRBV20-1 and TRBJ2-5; TRBD1 matches 7 bases. After removal of 6 bases from V and 5 bases from J, the junction contained 12 bases not matched to a gene. The germline gives CDR1 DFQATT, CDR2 SNEGSKA (reference sequence). CDR3 length equals 14 residues. The CDR3 loop is CSAMIDRVGETQYF. CDR3 nucleotide sequence: TGCAGTGCAATGATCGACAGGGTTGGCGAGACCCAGTACTTC.

This clonotype has a handful of counts. V usage is TRBV12-3 or TRBV12-4 and J usage is TRBJ2-5; the D gene is possibly TRBD2 (5 bases). Trimming took off 7 bases at V and 4 bases at J, with 10 bases between the two ends. The CDR3 length is 12 residues. CDR3 DNA: TGTGCCAGCACCTACGGGGTAGAGACCCAGTACTTC. This sequence encodes CASTYGVETQYF.

This clonotype turned up a few times. The chain links TRBV28 to TRBJ2-7; D may be TRBD2 (5 bases). V shed 5 bases and J shed 2 bases, with 13 bases lying between them. This CDR3 has 14 residues. Per germline, CDR1 MDHEN and CDR2 SYDVKM. The CDR3 nucleotides read TGTGCCAGCAGTGAGGGTAGGGCTCCCTACGAGCAGTACTTC. Its translation is CASSEGRAPYEQYF.

The rearrangement uses TRBV12-5 and TRBJ2-4; the D call may be TRBD1 or TRBD2 (5 bases each). V gave up 6 bases and J gave up 8 bases, with 11 bases separating them. The germline V gene has CDR1 LGHNT and CDR2 FRNRAP. This CDR3 has 12 amino acids. The CDR3 spells CASGRDGHIQYF. CDR3 DNA sequence: TGTGCTAGTGGCCGGGACGGGCACATTCAGTACTTC.

The rearrangement joins TRBV28 to TRBJ2-3; 10 bases agree with TRBD1. The CDR3 spans 14 residues. CDR1 and CDR2 (germline): MDHEN, SYDVKM. Trimming at V came to 4 bases and at J to 7 bases, leaving 5 bases not matched to a gene. The CDR3 loop is CASSSTGGINTQYF. The DNA of the CDR3 is TGTGCCAGCAGTTCGACAGGGGGCATCAATACGCAGTATTTT. Full variable domain (rest looked up from reference TRBV28 and TRBJ2-3): DVKVTQSSRYLVKRTGEKVFLECVQDMDHENMFWYRQDPGLGLRLIYFSYDVKMKEKGDIPEGYSVSREKKERFSLILESASTNQTSMYLCASSSTGGINTQYFGPGTRLTVL.

The V call is TRBV20-1, the J call TRBJ2-1; TRBD2 agrees at 12 bases. Germline V gene sequence: CDR1 DFQATT, CDR2 SNEGSKA (reference sequence). The CDR3 has 18 amino acids. With 6 bases clipped from V and 0 bases from J, the junction kept 12 bases outside the gene matches. The CDR3 bases are TGCAGTGCCCCGACTAGCGGGGGTGTCCAGAGCTCCTACAATGAGCAGTTCTTC. Protein: CSAPTSGGVQSSYNEQFF.

The CDR3 region has the DNA TGTGCCAGCAGTGACTACAGGGGGGAGACCCAGTACTTC. Encoded protein: CASSDYRGETQYF. V gene TRBV25-1 combines with J gene TRBJ2-5, with 8 bases identical to TRBD1. The CDR3 sequence is 13 residues long. Per germline, CDR1 MGHDK and CDR2 SYGVNS. The V gene end was trimmed by 3 bases and the J gene end by 5 bases; junction bases not matched to a gene: 2.

As to this clonotype: This could be a read error, since a much larger clone is one nucleotide away. The chain has TRBV7-8 and TRBJ2-1, with D uncertain. Near its end, the DNA agrees better with TRBJ2-7, so the J call may be wrong. The CDR3 runs to 13 residues. The V gene's germline CDR1 is SGHVS and CDR2 FQNEAQ. The CDR3: CVSSWQSYNEQYF. Here the CDR3 DNA reads TGTGTCAGCAGCTGGCAATCCTACAATGAGCAGTACTTC.

The chain has TRBV7-6 and TRBJ2-5, with 10 bases that match TRBD1. Germline V CDR1 and CDR2: SGHVS, FNYEAQ. The J segment lost 1 base and the V segment lost 4 bases, leaving 9 bases of the junction unmatched. The CDR3 sequence is 17 residues long. For the CDR3, the DNA is TGTGCCAGCAGCTCCCTAACGGGACAGGGGCGCCAAGAGACCCAGTACTTC. Protein product: CASSSLTGQGRQETQYF. The full variable domain, with the rest looked up from reference TRBV7-6 and TRBJ2-5, is GAGVSQSPRYKVTKRGQDVALRCDPISGHVSLYWYRQALGQGPEFLTYFNYEAQQDKSGLPNDRFSAERPEGSISTLTIQRTEQRDSAMYRCASSSLTGQGRQETQYFGPGTRLLVL.

This clonotype has just a few counts. This chain joins TRBV28 and TRBJ2-5; 8 nucleotides agree with TRBD2. The germline V gene encodes CDR1 MDHEN and CDR2 SYDVKM. The CDR3 is made up of 16 amino acids. V lost 7 bases and J lost 1; bases outside the gene matches: 11. The CDR3 loop is CASNLVAGLPQETQYF. CDR3 coding DNA: TGTGCCAGCAATCTGGTAGCGGGGCTGCCCCAAGAGACCCAGTACTTC.

The rearrangement links TRBV25-1 to TRBJ2-5; D is perhaps TRBD1 (6 bases). TRBJ2-7 explains the end of the DNA better; the J call may be wrong. CDR3 length: 13 residues. The germline gives CDR1 MGHDK, CDR2 SYGVNS. The CDR3 bases are TGTGCCAGCAATCAGGGGTTCAGCTACGAGCAGTACTTC. Translating gives CASNQGFSYEQYF.

A few counts support this clonotype. This chain connects TRBV29-1 to TRBJ2-3, with 7 bases lining up with TRBD2. Trimming at V came to 4 bases and at J to 1 base, leaving 5 bases not matched to a gene. The CDR3 covers 14 residues. Germline V gene data show CDR1 as SQVTM and CDR2 as ANQGSEA. As DNA, the CDR3 is TGCAGCGTTGTGTGGCTAGCGGGCACAGATACGCAGTATTTT. This encodes CSVVWLAGTDTQYF.

This rearrangement joins TRBV5-1 to TRBJ1-6; D is unclear. Deletions cut 5 bases from V and 8 bases from J, with 8 bases between. Looked up from germline, CDR1 is SGHRS and CDR2 is YFSETQ. CDR3 length: 12 amino acids. CDR3 residues: CASRETDSPLHF. The CDR3 region has the DNA TGCGCCAGCAGGGAGACGGATTCACCCCTCCACTTT.

V gene TRBV24-1 combines with J gene TRBJ2-3; 12 bases line up with TRBD1. This CDR3 is 14 amino acids long. The V and J ends lost 10 bases and 6 bases, in that order; junction bases with no gene match: 7. Per the germline V gene, CDR1 is KGHDR and CDR2 is SFDVKD. For the CDR3, the DNA is TGTGCCACAGGGGACAGGGGGCCGTTGGATACGCAGTATTTT. Protein: CATGDRGPLDTQYF.

The genes are TRBV15 and TRBJ2-7; either TRBD1 or TRBD2 may fit D (5 bases each). V lost 7 bases and J lost 10, with 23 bases in between. The CDR3 contains 14 residues. Germline V gives CDR1 LNHNV, CDR2 YYDKDF (reference sequence). Here the CDR3 reads CATNRRDRKNGQYF. The CDR3 DNA is TGTGCCACCAACCGCCGGGACCGAAAGAATGGCCAGTACTTC.

This clonotype occurred once. The J gene is TRBJ2-2, the V gene TRBV7-9, with 8 positions matching TRBD1. The CDR3 contains 17 residues. The V gene end was trimmed by 2 bases and the J gene end by 5 bases; junction bases not matched to a gene: 10. Germline V gene lookup returns CDR1 SEHNR and CDR2 FQNEAQ (reference sequence). The CDR3 nucleotides read TGTGCCAGCAGCTTACGTGAAGGGACAGGAGGTACCGGGGAGCTGTTTTTT. This gives the protein CASSLREGTGGTGELFF.

J is TRBJ2-7 and V is TRBV28; D is perhaps TRBD2 (6 bases). CDR3 length equals 14 residues. Trimming cost V 3 bases and J 6 bases, with 15 bases left between them. Germline CDR1 and CDR2: MDHEN and SYDVKM. The chain's CDR3 is CASSLGGEGSEQYF. The CDR3 nucleotides read TGTGCCAGCAGTTTGGGAGGTGAGGGTAGCGAGCAGTACTTC.

This clonotype showed up just a few times. This chain connects TRBV27 to TRBJ2-1; D ambiguous. Germline assignment: CDR1 MNHEY and CDR2 SMNVEV (reference sequence). The V end was cut by 1 base, the J end by 7 bases, with 8 bases between. This CDR3 has 13 amino acids. DNA of the CDR3: TGTGCCAGCAGTTTATTCTCCGGGAATGAGCAGTTCTTC. This sequence encodes CASSLFSGNEQFF.

CDR3 loop: CASSPGQAGYGYTF. The CDR3 nucleotides are TGTGCCAGCAGCCCAGGACAAGCGGGCTATGGCTACACCTTC. V gene TRBV6-5 combines with J gene TRBJ1-2, with TRBD1 as a possible D gene (5 bases). V was shortened by 6 bases and J by 4 bases, with 15 bases between the two germline ends. Germline V gene sequence: CDR1 MNHEY, CDR2 SVGAGI. The CDR3 has 14 residues.

The rearrangement joins TRBV21-1 to TRBJ1-6. TRBV21-1 is a known pseudogene. This CDR3 is built from 13 residues. The CDR3 spells CATHQGPWRPLHF. CDR3 nucleotide sequence: TGTGCCACCCATCAGGGACCTTGGAGACCCCTCCACTTT.

Remarks on this clonotype: One end of the junction varies from germline; a read error may be responsible. CDR3 loop: CASSFLRTGANEQVF. CDR3 DNA sequence: TGTGCCAGCAGCTTTCTCCGGACAGGGGCCAATGAGCAGGTCTTC. The chain recombines TRBV11-2 with TRBJ2-1; the match to TRBD1 covers 9 bases. This CDR3 has 15 residues. Per germline, CDR1 SGHAT and CDR2 FQNNGV.